This T cell receptor beta chain was documented in a study of cytomegalovirus exposure and HLA in healthy donors. Study-level information: Earlier, 150 million to 200 million T cells were analyzed, and some 120 million unique TCR beta sequences were found among them. Findings of the study overall: Follow-up analysis seemed to connect common viral pathogens with several of the most significant clusters identified.

The PCR contained 60 Vbeta and 13 Jbeta primers. In the study's own analysis: A later analysis counted 80 million or so unique TCR beta chains, around 10 million shared. Data came from immunoSEQ multiplex PCR; TCRdb stores just in-frame clones and leaves some out. V and J calls and clone size are those listed in that table; D and trimming were worked out from the DNA. The repertoire holds 140,000 or so clones, 75% to 90% seen once, with approximately 1.1% in the top ten. To note about this clone: Its antigen is still unknown.

V lost 1 base and J lost 9; bases outside the gene matches: 14. In germline, CDR1 is SGHRS, CDR2 YFSETQ. This CDR3 is built from 18 residues. The chain recombines TRBV5-1 with TRBJ2-1, with 12 bases aligning to TRBD2. Sequencing was performed on PBMCs. This TCR was sampled from a female donor in good health and CMV-seronegative. The CDR3 nucleotides read TGCGCCAGCAGCTTGTTCCTAGCGGGAGGGCTGACCCATACTGAGCAGTTCTTC. Translating it yields CASSLFLAGGLTHTEQFF.